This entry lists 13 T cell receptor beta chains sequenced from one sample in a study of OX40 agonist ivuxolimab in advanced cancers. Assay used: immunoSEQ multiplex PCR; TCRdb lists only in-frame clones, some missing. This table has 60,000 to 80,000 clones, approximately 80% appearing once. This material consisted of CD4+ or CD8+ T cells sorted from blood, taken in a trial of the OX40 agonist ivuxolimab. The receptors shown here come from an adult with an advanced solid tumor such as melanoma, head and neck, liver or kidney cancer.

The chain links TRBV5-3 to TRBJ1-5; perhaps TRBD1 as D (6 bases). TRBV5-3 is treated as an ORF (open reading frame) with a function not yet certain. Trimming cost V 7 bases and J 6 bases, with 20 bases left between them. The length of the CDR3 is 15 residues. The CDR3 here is CARRVVHRETQPQHF. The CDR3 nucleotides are TGTGCCAGACGTGTAGTACACAGGGAAACTCAGCCCCAGCATTTT.

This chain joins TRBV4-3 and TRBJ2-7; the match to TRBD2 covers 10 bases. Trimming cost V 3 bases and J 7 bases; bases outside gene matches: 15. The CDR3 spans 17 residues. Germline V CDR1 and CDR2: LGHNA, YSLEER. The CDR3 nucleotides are TGCGCCAGCAGCCAGGAGGCCGTAAATCAGCGGGAGGGGGAGCAGTACTTC. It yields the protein CASSQEAVNQREGEQYF.

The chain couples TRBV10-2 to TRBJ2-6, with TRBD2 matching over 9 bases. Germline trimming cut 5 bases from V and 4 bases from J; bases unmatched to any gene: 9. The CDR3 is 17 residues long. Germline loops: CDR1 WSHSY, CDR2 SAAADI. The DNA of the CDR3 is TGCGCCAGCAGTCGGTCGGCGGGAGGGGCCGGGGCCAACGTCCTGACTTTC. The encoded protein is CASSRSAGGAGANVLTF.

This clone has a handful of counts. The CDR3: CASSAWTSLNSGANVLTF. In DNA form, the CDR3 reads TGTGCCAGCAGCGCCTGGACTAGCTTAAACTCTGGGGCCAACGTCCTGACTTTC. V and J are TRBV7-9 and TRBJ2-6, with 8 bases aligning to TRBD2. This CDR3 comprises 18 residues. CDR1 and CDR2 (germline): SEHNR, FQNEAQ (reference sequence). V was pared by 5 bases and J by 0 bases, with 9 bases of the junction left unmatched.

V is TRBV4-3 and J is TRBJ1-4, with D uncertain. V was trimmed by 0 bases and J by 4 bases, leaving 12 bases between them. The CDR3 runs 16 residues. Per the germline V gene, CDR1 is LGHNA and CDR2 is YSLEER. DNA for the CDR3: TGCGCCAGCAGCCAAGACGGAAGTGGAAATAATGAAAAACTGTTTTTT. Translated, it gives CASSQDGSGNNEKLFF.

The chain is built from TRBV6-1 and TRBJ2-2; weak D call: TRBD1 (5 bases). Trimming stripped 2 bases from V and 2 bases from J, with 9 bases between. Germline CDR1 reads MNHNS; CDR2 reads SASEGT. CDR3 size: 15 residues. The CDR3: CASSEPGHNTGELFF. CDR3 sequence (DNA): TGTGCCAGCAGTGAACCTGGACATAACACCGGGGAGCTGTTTTTT.

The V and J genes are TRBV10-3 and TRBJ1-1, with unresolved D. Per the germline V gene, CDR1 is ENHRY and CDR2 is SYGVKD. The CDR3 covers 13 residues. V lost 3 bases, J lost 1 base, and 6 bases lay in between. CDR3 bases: TGTGCCATCAGTGATATAGGGAACACTGAAGCTTTCTTT. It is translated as CAISDIGNTEAFF.

The CDR3: CASSLDRGRTGNTIYF. The CDR3 coding sequence is TGTGCCAGCAGCTTGGACAGGGGACGAACTGGAAACACCATATATTTT. The chain joins TRBV7-6 to TRBJ1-3, with 9 bases aligning to TRBD1. The CDR3 has 16 amino acids. Germline trimming cut 3 bases from V and 2 bases from J; bases unmatched to any gene: 5. Germline values: CDR1 SGHVS, CDR2 FNYEAQ.

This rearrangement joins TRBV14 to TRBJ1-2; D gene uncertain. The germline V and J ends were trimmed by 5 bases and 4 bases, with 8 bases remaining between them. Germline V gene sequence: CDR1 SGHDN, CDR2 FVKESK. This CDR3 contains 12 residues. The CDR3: CASSYGGYGYTF. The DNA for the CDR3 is TGTGCCAGCAGCTACGGCGGCTATGGCTACACCTTC.

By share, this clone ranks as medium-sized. The CDR3, as DNA: TGCAGCGTTACAGGGGGCGCGGTGGCTAACTATGGCTACACCTTC. Protein: CSVTGGAVANYGYTF. V and J are TRBV29-1 and TRBJ1-2, with 9 bases fitting TRBD1. CDR3 length: 15 residues. Germline CDR1 is SQVTM and CDR2 is ANQGSEA. V dropped 5 bases and J dropped 0; count of bases not matched to a gene: 7.

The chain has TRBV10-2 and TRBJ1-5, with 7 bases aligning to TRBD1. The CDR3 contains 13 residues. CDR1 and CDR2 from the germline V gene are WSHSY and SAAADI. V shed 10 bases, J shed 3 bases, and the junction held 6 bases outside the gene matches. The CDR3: CATLQGHNQPQHF. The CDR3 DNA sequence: TGCGCCACCTTACAGGGGCACAATCAGCCCCAGCATTTT.

The CDR3 coding sequence is TGCAGCGTTCTCCCGGAGTTTGGATATGGCTACACCTTC. Protein sequence: CSVLPEFGYGYTF. J is TRBJ1-2 and V is TRBV29-1; D gene unclear. Trimming took off 5 bases at V and 5 bases at J, with 15 bases between the two ends. The CDR3 has 13 amino acids. Per germline, CDR1 SQVTM and CDR2 ANQGSEA.

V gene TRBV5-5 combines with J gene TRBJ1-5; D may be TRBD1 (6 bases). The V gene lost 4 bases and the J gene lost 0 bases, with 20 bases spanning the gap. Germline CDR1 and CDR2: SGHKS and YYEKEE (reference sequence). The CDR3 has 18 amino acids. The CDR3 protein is CASSVNAEGGNSNQPQHF. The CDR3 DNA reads TGTGCCAGCAGCGTGAATGCTGAGGGGGGTAATAGCAATCAGCCCCAGCATTTT.